This T cell receptor beta chain emerged from a study of T cells in Graves' hyperthyroidism and ophthalmopathy. Authors of the study amplified TCR beta CDR3 regions from RNA transcripts. During a first-round RT-PCR of the TCR CDR3, the HTBI primer set was used. TCRdb reprocessed the multiplex PCR reads via MiXCR and lists one record per CDR3 protein. The table has around 350,000 distinct CDR3 sequences, more than 15% seen once. The blood sample dates from first hyperthyroidism diagnosis, preceding any ophthalmopathy symptoms. Germline V gives CDR1 MGHDK, CDR2 SYGVNS. J was trimmed by 5 bases and V by 7 bases; bases with no gene match: 13. The CDR3 runs 15 residues. Turning to this clonotype: Antigen: not known.

Whole-study results and caveats: Blood held most thyroid clonotypes expanded above 0.001 frequency.

Sequencing was performed on blood. The origin of this receptor is a young woman with Graves' hyperthyroidism that later progressed to Graves' ophthalmopathy. The rearrangement joins TRBV25-1 to TRBJ1-1, with 7 bases identical to TRBD1. CDR3 amino acids: CASTRGAGSDTEAFF. DNA for the CDR3: TGTGCCAGCACCAGGGGGGCAGGGTCGGATACTGAAGCTTTCTTT.